The clone carrying this T cell receptor (beta chain) was seen a handful of times. What it binds is unknown. Germline CDR1 SGHNT, CDR2 YYREEE (reference sequence). The CDR3 runs to 13 residues. V lost 0 bases and J lost 7, with 10 bases in between. With a J-beta primer mix and a sample-barcoded 5' primer, a second PCR ran 7 to 11 cycles. MiXCR, applied by TCRdb to the 5' RACE reads, yields one record per CDR3 protein. The table lists just under 750,000 distinct CDR3 sequences, about 20% of them singletons. These data belong to a study of blood T cells in healthy people across ages. Study findings and constraints: A strong correlation was seen between TCR beta diversity and naive T cell percentage.

Sequencing was performed on blood. This TCR came from a man between 65 and 85 years old in good health. The rearrangement links TRBV5-4 to TRBJ1-2, with D perhaps TRBD1 (5 bases). The CDR3 sequence is CASSLDQGGGYTF. CDR3 DNA sequence: TGTGCCAGCAGCTTGGACCAGGGTGGTGGCTACACCTTC.